The rows below give T cell receptor beta chains drawn from one sample of a study of blood T cell repertoires in COVID-19. TCRdb's table, derived via immunoSEQ multiplex PCR, lists solely in-frame clones and lacks some. The data contain tens of thousands of clones, 85% to 90% of them singletons. Sequencing was done on a sample of peripheral blood. These receptors were collected from a man aged 60-69 years with acute or convalescent COVID-19. Both conserved end residues are part of each CDR3. Each record gives: CDR3 protein, CDR3 DNA, V gene, clone size, J gene, D gene. D genes are given only for firm matches. Clone size is shown for a subset of rows, as once, few, many or a class of expanded clone.

CDR3: CASSPWGYSNQPQHF
DNA: TGTGCCAGCTCACCATGGGGCTATAGCAATCAGCCCCAGCATTTT
V: TRBV18
size: NA
J: TRBJ1-5
D: NA

CDR3: CASSLRGEQPQHF
DNA: TGTGCCAGCAGTTTACGGGGGGAACAGCCCCAGCATTTT
V: TRBV28
size: once
J: TRBJ1-5
D: NA

CDR3: CASSLGNQNPTDTQYF
DNA: TGTGCCAGCAGCTTGGGCAATCAGAACCCCACAGATACGCAGTATTTT
V: TRBV28
size: NA
J: TRBJ2-3
D: NA

CDR3: CASSAGLAGVSEQYF
DNA: TGTGCCAGCAGTGCGGGACTAGCGGGAGTTTCCGAGCAGTACTTC
V: TRBV6-4
size: NA
J: TRBJ2-7
D: TRBD2

CDR3: CASSSRDRVPEAFF
DNA: TGTGCCAGCAGCTCCCGGGACAGGGTCCCTGAAGCTTTCTTT
V: TRBV5-6
size: few
J: TRBJ1-1
D: TRBD1

CDR3: CASSRRGGNYEQYF
DNA: TGTGCCAGCAGCCGGCGGGGGGGGAATTACGAGCAGTACTTC
V: TRBV11-2
size: NA
J: TRBJ2-7
D: TRBD2

CDR3: CASSEYPDRGGYTF
DNA: TGTGCCAGCAGTGAATATCCGGACAGGGGTGGCTACACCTTC
V: TRBV6-1
size: NA
J: TRBJ1-2
D: TRBD1

CDR3: CSVDLGGETQYF
DNA: TGCAGCGTGGATCTGGGGGGGGAGACCCAGTACTTC
V: TRBV29-1
size: NA
J: TRBJ2-5
D: TRBD2

CDR3: CASSLVRIQGDSPLHF
DNA: TGCGCCAGCAGCTTAGTCCGCATACAGGGGGATTCACCCCTCCACTTT
V: TRBV5-1
size: once
J: TRBJ1-6
D: TRBD1

CDR3: CAISVAGRNEQYF
DNA: TGTGCCATCAGTGTAGCGGGAAGAAACGAGCAGTACTTC
V: TRBV10-3
size: NA
J: TRBJ2-7
D: TRBD2

CDR3: CATKLNRAAGELFF
DNA: TGTGCCACCAAACTAAACAGGGCGGCCGGGGAGCTGTTTTTT
V: TRBV2
size: NA
J: TRBJ2-2
D: NA

CDR3: CASQGDSGNTIYF
DNA: TGTGCCTCACAAGGGGACTCTGGAAACACCATATATTTT
V: TRBV30
size: NA
J: TRBJ1-3
D: NA

CDR3: CASSRDRPGPNNEQFF
DNA: TGTGCCAGCAGCCGCGACAGGCCCGGCCCGAACAATGAGCAGTTCTTC
V: TRBV5-4
size: NA
J: TRBJ2-1
D: NA